The rows below give T cell receptor beta chains drawn from one sample of a study of cytomegalovirus exposure and HLA in healthy donors. Produced via immunoSEQ multiplex PCR; TCRdb's table is partial and in-frame only. The sample has 100,000 to 150,000 clones; more than 65% are singletons. The specimen sequenced was PBMCs. The origin of the receptors is a man aged 18 to 35 in good health and CMV-seronegative. The CDR3 runs from the conserved cysteine through the conserved F or W. A D gene is named only where the DNA matches it firmly. Size values are once, few and many counts, or a class for expanded clones, and some rows have none.

14	TRBJ1-1	-	-	TRBV5-1	TGCGCCAGCAGCTTGGCGGTCCAATGGACTGAAGCTTTCTTT	CASSLAVQWTEAFF
18	TRBJ1-6	TRBD1	-	TRBV6-1	TGTGCCAGCAGTGTCACACATCCGGGACAGGGAGTTCATTCACCCCTCCACTTT	CASSVTHPGQGVHSPLHF
15	TRBJ1-5	-	-	TRBV19	TGTGCCAGTGGCAGAGGGCCCTATAGCAATCAGCCCCAGCATTTT	CASGRGPYSNQPQHF
15	TRBJ2-1	-	-	TRBV5-6	TGTGCCAGCAGCCCCGCTCTAGGTCTGAGCAAGGCGCAGTTCTTC	CASSPALGLSKAQFF
13	TRBJ1-1	-	-	TRBV5-1	TGCGCCAGCAGCAAGGACAGGAACACTGAAGCTTTCTTT	CASSKDRNTEAFF
14	TRBJ1-2	TRBD1	-	TRBV18	TGTGCCAGCTCACAGACAGGGGGCAACTATGGCTACACCTTC	CASSQTGGNYGYTF
14	TRBJ2-5	-	-	TRBV7-9	TGTGCCAGCAGCTTATCAGGAAATCAAGAGACCCAGTACTTC	CASSLSGNQETQYF
17	TRBJ2-7	TRBD2	few	TRBV7-2	TGTGCCAGCAGCCGTTCCAATCTAGCGGGGGTTGGGTACGAGCAGTACTTC	CASSRSNLAGVGYEQYF
15	TRBJ2-6	-	-	TRBV29-1	TGCAGCGTTGGGGGAGGGGGGGCTGGGGCCAACGTCCTGACTTTC	CSVGGGGAGANVLTF
16	TRBJ1-2	TRBD1	-	TRBV6-6	TGTGCCAGCAGTTACCGGACCGACAGGGGTGCGGTGAGCTACACCTTC	CASSYRTDRGAVSYTF
15	TRBJ2-5	-	-	TRBV14	TGTGCCAGCAGCCAAAACAGGGCGCCGGGGGAGACCCAGTACTTC	CASSQNRAPGETQYF
13	TRBJ1-3	-	-	TRBV4-1	TGCGCCAGCAGCGGGGCGGCTGGAAACACCATATATTTT	CASSGAAGNTIYF
17	TRBJ2-7	TRBD1	-	TRBV11-2	TGTGCCAGCAGCCTAACTTCCGGGACAGGGTTTACCTACGAGCAGTACTTC	CASSLTSGTGFTYEQYF
15	TRBJ2-3	-	-	TRBV19	TGTGCCACCGCCGAGTCGTGGGGGCTGACAGATACGCAGTATTTT	CATAESWGLTDTQYF
15	TRBJ2-7	-	-	TRBV7-8	TGTGCCAGCAGCTTAAGGGCAGGGGTTCCCTACGAGCAGTACTTC	CASSLRAGVPYEQYF
16	TRBJ2-3	TRBD1	-	TRBV6-4	TGTGCCAGCAGTGAGGGGGGACAGGGTAGCACAGATACGCAGTATTTT	CASSEGGQGSTDTQYF
16	TRBJ1-5	-	-	TRBV6-6	TGTGCCAGCAGTAACCCGGGAGGGGGAAGCAATCAGCCCCAGCATTTT	CASSNPGGGSNQPQHF
15	TRBJ1-3	-	-	TRBV27	TGTGCCAGCAGCCCTATAGCGGGGTCCCGAGGCACCATATATTTT	CASSPIAGSRGTIYF
13	TRBJ1-1	TRBD1	-	TRBV9	TGTGCCAGCAGCCCGACAGGGGTCACTGAAGCTTTCTTT	CASSPTGVTEAFF
15	TRBJ2-7	-	-	TRBV5-1	TGCGCCAGCAGCCCCGGTCGAGGATTCTCCTACGAGCAGTACTTC	CASSPGRGFSYEQYF
13	TRBJ1-2	TRBD1	-	TRBV2	TGTGCCAGCAACAGAGAGGGGGCCCGTGGCTACACCTTC	CASNREGARGYTF
17	TRBJ2-1	TRBD2	once	TRBV5-1	TGCGCCAGCGGTCCAGCTGCGGGTAGCGGGGGTTACAATGAGCAGTTCTTC	CASGPAAGSGGYNEQFF
15	TRBJ2-3	TRBD2	-	TRBV7-6	TGTGCCAGCAGTTCCGGGACTAGCCTCACAGATACGCAGTATTTT	CASSSGTSLTDTQYF
14	TRBJ1-1	TRBD1	-	TRBV9	TGTGCCAGCAGCGTAGGCCCAGGACAGGGGAACGCTTTCTTT	CASSVGPGQGNAFF